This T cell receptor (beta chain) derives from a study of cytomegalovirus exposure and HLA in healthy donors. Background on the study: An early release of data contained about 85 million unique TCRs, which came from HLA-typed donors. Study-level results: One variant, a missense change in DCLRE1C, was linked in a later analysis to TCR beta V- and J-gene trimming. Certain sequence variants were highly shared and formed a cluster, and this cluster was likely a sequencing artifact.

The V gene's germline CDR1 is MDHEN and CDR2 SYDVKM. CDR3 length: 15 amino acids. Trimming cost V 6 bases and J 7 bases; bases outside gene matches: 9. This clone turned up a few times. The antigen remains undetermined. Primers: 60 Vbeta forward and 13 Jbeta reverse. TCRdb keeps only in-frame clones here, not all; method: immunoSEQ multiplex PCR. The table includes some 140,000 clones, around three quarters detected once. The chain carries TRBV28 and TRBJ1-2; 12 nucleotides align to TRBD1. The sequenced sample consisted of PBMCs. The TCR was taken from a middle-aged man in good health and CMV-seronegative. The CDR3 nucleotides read TGTGCCAGCAGGGGTGTGGGACAGGGGGCCGGTGGCTACACCTTC. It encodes CASRGVGQGAGGYTF.